Detailed here is one T cell receptor (beta chain). This CDR3 contains 13 residues. CDR1 is SGDLS, CDR2 YYNGEE, per germline. The V end was cut by 0 bases, the J end by 6 bases, with 7 bases between. This record comes from a study of blood T cell repertoires in COVID-19. Looking at the study overall: The samples span acute and convalescent COVID-19 from the United States, Italy and Spain.

The method was immunoSEQ multiplex PCR; TCRdb's version includes in-frame clones alone and lacks a portion of them. The repertoire holds about 270,000 clones, around 90% seen once, with roughly 3.9% in the top ten. This receptor was taken from a woman aged 30 to 39 with acute COVID-19. The chain combines TRBV9 with TRBJ2-1; D is unresolved. Source material: PBMCs or T cells enriched from blood (not recorded which). In DNA, the CDR3 is TGTGCCAGCAGCGTAGCTAGTTTCAATGAGCAGTTCTTC. It encodes CASSVASFNEQFF. Full variable domain (outside the CDR3, taken from reference TRBV9 and TRBJ2-1): DSGVTQTPKHLITATGQRVTLRCSPRSGDLSVYWYQQSLDQGLQFLIQYYNGEERAKGNILERFSAQQFPDLHSELNLSSLELGDSALYFCASSVASFNEQFFGPGTRLTVL.